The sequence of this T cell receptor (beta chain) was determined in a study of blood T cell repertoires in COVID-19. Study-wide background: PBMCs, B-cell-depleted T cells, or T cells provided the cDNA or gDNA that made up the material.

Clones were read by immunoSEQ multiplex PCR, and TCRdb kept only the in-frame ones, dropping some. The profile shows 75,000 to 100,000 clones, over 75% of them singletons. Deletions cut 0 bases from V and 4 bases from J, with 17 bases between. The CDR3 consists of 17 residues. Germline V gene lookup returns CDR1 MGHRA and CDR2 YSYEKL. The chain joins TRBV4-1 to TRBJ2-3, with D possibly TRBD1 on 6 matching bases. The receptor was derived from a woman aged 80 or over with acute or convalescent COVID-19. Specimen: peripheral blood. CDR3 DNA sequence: TGCGCCAGCAGCCAAGATAGTGGCAGGGGATGGGCAGATACGCAGTATTTT. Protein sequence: CASSQDSGRGWADTQYF.